The 30 T cell receptor beta chains in this list originate from one sample, sequenced in a study of blood T cell repertoires in COVID-19. The protocol was immunoSEQ multiplex PCR, while the TCRdb copy is restricted to in-frame clones and leaves out a portion. The repertoire consists of approximately 180,000 clones, with approximately 89% occurring once and the leading ten covering approximately 2.1%. Sequenced: PBMCs or T cells enriched from blood (not recorded which). The receptors originated from a middle-aged woman with acute COVID-19.

The chain couples TRBV5-1 to TRBJ1-5; TRBD1 matches 8 bases. Per the germline V gene, CDR1 is SGHRS and CDR2 is YFSETQ. The length of the CDR3 is 13 residues. Unmatched junction bases numbered 0, after V lost 0 bases and J lost 7 bases. Here the CDR3 DNA reads TGCGCCAGCAGCTTGGGGGACAGGCAGCCCCAGCATTTT. This codes for CASSLGDRQPQHF. Full variable domain (missing parts from reference TRBV5-1 and TRBJ1-5): KAGVTQTPRYLIKTRGQQVTLSCSPISGHRSVSWYQQTPGQGLQFLFEYFSETQRNKGNFPGRFSGRQFSNSRSEMNVSTLELGDSALYLCASSLGDRQPQHFGDGTRLSIL.

The chain carries TRBV20-1 and TRBJ2-3; the D is unclear. Germline loops: CDR1 DFQATT, CDR2 SNEGSKA (reference sequence). The CDR3 extends over 14 amino acids. Trimming left V 3 bases short and J 1 base short, with 11 bases between. As DNA, the CDR3 is TGCAGTGCTAGTGGCGACTCCGGCACAGATACGCAGTATTTT. Translation: CSASGDSGTDTQYF.

This clone was observed a single time. The genes are TRBV5-8 and TRBJ1-5; D is ambiguous. The CDR3 sequence is 15 residues long. Germline loops: CDR1 SGHTS, CDR2 YDEGEE. V lost 0 bases to trimming and J lost 1 base, with 8 bases between them. This CDR3 is CASSLAETSNQPQHF. The CDR3 bases are TGTGCCAGCAGCTTGGCCGAAACAAGCAATCAGCCCCAGCATTTT.

The V and J genes are TRBV27 and TRBJ2-1, with 13 bases that match TRBD2. This CDR3 contains 18 residues. The germline V gene encodes CDR1 MNHEY and CDR2 SMNVEV (reference sequence). The junction had 12 bases not matched to a gene; V was cut back by 4 bases and J by 6 bases. CDR3 residues: CASSWTSGGLTYGNEQFF. In nucleotides, the CDR3 is TGTGCCAGCAGTTGGACTAGCGGGGGCCTAACTTACGGCAATGAGCAGTTCTTC.

The chain is built from TRBV5-1 and TRBJ1-4; TRBD1 might be the D (5 bases). The CDR3 has 14 residues. Trimming took 2 bases from V and 2 from J, leaving 7 bases between them. Germline CDR1 and CDR2: SGHRS and YFSETQ. Here the CDR3 DNA reads TGCGCCAGCAGCTTAGACAGTACTAATGAAAAACTGTTTTTT. Its translation is CASSLDSTNEKLFF.

Only one count was recorded for this clone. This chain uses TRBV28 with TRBJ1-1; D is perhaps TRBD1 (5 bases). This CDR3 has 14 amino acids. The V and J ends lost 2 bases and 10 bases respectively, with 17 bases between them. CDR1 and CDR2 (germline): MDHEN, SYDVKM. CDR3 residues: CASSLRRGVYGAFF. The CDR3 DNA is TGTGCCAGCAGTTTAAGGCGGGGGGTGTATGGAGCTTTCTTT.

This clone turned up a few times. V is TRBV6-5 and J is TRBJ2-1; D not resolved. Germline V gives CDR1 MNHEY, CDR2 SVGAGI. CDR3 length: 13 amino acids. Trimming stripped 8 bases from V and 2 bases from J, with 10 bases between. The CDR3, as DNA: TGTGCCAGCCACAGAAACGCCTACAATGAGCAGTTCTTC. It is translated as CASHRNAYNEQFF.

The J gene is TRBJ2-6, the V gene TRBV7-9; TRBD1 might be the D (6 bases). Germline CDR1 and CDR2: SEHNR and FQNEAQ (reference sequence). This CDR3 region has 14 residues. V was clipped by 5 bases and J by 2 bases, with 7 bases between them. The CDR3 DNA is TGTGCCAGCAGCCGGGACACTGGGGCCAACGTCCTGACTTTC. The encoded protein is CASSRDTGANVLTF.

The rearrangement uses TRBV4-1 and TRBJ1-1; possibly TRBD1 for D (5 bases). Germline CDR1 MGHRA, CDR2 YSYEKL. V lost 4 bases and J 4 bases, leaving 19 bases between the germline ends. The CDR3 is 16 residues long. The CDR3 region is CASSPPGGRQATEAFF. DNA of the CDR3: TGCGCCAGCAGCCCCCCGGGGGGAAGGCAGGCCACTGAAGCTTTCTTT.

The chain is built from TRBV5-6 and TRBJ2-7; TRBD1 is a possible D gene (5 bases). Between the trimmed V and J ends, which lost 3 bases and 7 bases, there was a span of 11 bases. Germline V gives CDR1 SGHDT, CDR2 YYEEEE. This CDR3 comprises 12 residues. This CDR3 is CASSYRLREQYF. CDR3 DNA sequence: TGTGCCAGCAGCTACAGGCTCCGGGAGCAGTACTTC.

The chain is built from TRBV4-2 and TRBJ2-2; D is unresolved. This CDR3 is built from 13 residues. Trimming left V 3 bases short and J 7 bases short, with 9 bases between. Germline V lookup: CDR1 LGHNA, CDR2 YNFKEQ. CDR3 bases: TGTGCCAGCAGCCACCCCCGCGGCGGGGAGCTGTTTTTT. As protein: CASSHPRGGELFF.

This clone has a single count. This chain uses TRBV9 with TRBJ1-1; 9 bases align to TRBD1. Per germline, CDR1 SGDLS and CDR2 YYNGEE. The CDR3 is made up of 14 amino acids. The J segment lost 5 bases and the V segment lost 1 base, leaving 3 bases of the junction unmatched. Here the CDR3 DNA reads TGTGCCAGCAGCGTACCCGACAGGGGGACTGAAGCTTTCTTT. Translation gives CASSVPDRGTEAFF.

The chain recombines TRBV5-4 with TRBJ2-2; D is possibly TRBD2 (5 bases). The germline gives CDR1 SGHNT, CDR2 YYREEE (reference sequence). CDR3 length: 15 residues. The germline V and J ends were trimmed by 0 bases and 5 bases, with 11 bases remaining between them. CDR3 amino acids: CASSLGGGGTGELFF. In DNA form, the CDR3 reads TGTGCCAGCAGCTTGGGCGGAGGTGGGACCGGGGAGCTGTTTTTT.

CDR3 region: CASSQGRGQHSNQPQHF. As DNA, the CDR3 is TGCGCCAGCAGCCAAGGAAGAGGACAGCATAGCAATCAGCCCCAGCATTTT. The genes are TRBV4-1 and TRBJ1-5; a possible D gene is TRBD1 (6 bases). Germline CDR1 reads MGHRA; CDR2 reads YSYEKL. V lost 1 base to trimming and J lost 0 bases, with 13 bases between them. CDR3 length: 17 amino acids.

The rearrangement joins TRBV11-2 to TRBJ2-5; 8 positions agree with TRBD2. The CDR3 is 15 amino acids. With V trimmed by 5 bases and J by 5 bases, 10 bases remained unmatched. CDR1 and CDR2 (germline): SGHAT, FQNNGV. The CDR3 DNA reads TGTGCCAGCAGCCTGTCGGGGGGGGCGCGGGAGACCCAGTACTTC. It is translated as CASSLSGGARETQYF.

The V and J genes are TRBV27 and TRBJ2-6; D remains ambiguous. CDR3 length equals 15 residues. CDR1 is MNHEY and CDR2 is SMNVEV in the germline V gene (reference sequence). Trimming stripped 5 bases from V and 0 bases from J, with 8 bases between. The CDR3 loop is CASSPRRSGANVLTF. For the CDR3, the DNA is TGTGCCAGCAGTCCCAGGCGCTCTGGGGCCAACGTCCTGACTTTC.

The chain employs TRBV7-3 and TRBJ1-2; 9 bases line up with TRBD1. The CDR3 has 15 residues. V lost 5 bases to trimming and J lost 6 bases; unmatched junction nucleotides: 10. Germline V CDR1 and CDR2: SGHTA, FQGTGA. The CDR3 region has the DNA TGTGCCAGCAGCCCCACTGGGGACAGGGTTAATGGCTACACCTTC. Encoded protein: CASSPTGDRVNGYTF.

This sequence joins TRBV29-1 and TRBJ2-5, with D tentatively TRBD2 (7 bases). Trimming removed 6 bases at V and 5 bases at J, with 10 bases between. Germline lookup yields CDR1 SQVTM and CDR2 ANQGSEA. This CDR3 comprises 11 residues. The CDR3 spells CSVRGGETQYF. The CDR3 DNA sequence: TGCAGCGTCAGGGGAGGGGAGACCCAGTACTTC.

This clone was recorded once. This chain connects TRBV5-6 to TRBJ1-5; TRBD1 matches 7 bases. The CDR3 covers 14 residues. Germline CDR1 SGHDT, CDR2 YYEEEE. Losses at the gene ends were 0 bases for V and 6 bases for J; bases not matched to a gene: 3. In nucleotides, the CDR3 is TGTGCCAGCAGCTTGGGACAGGGACGTCAGCCCCAGCATTTT. It encodes CASSLGQGRQPQHF.

CDR3 sequence reads: CASSLRDRVLYGYTF. The CDR3 coding sequence is TGTGCCAGCAGCTTAAGGGACAGGGTGCTGTATGGCTACACCTTC. J is TRBJ1-2 and V is TRBV13; 9 bases map to TRBD1. The V and J ends lost 2 bases and 5 bases, in that order; junction bases with no gene match: 6. Germline V gives CDR1 PRHDT, CDR2 FYEKMQ (reference sequence). The CDR3 has 15 residues.

Only one count was recorded for this clone. The chain carries TRBV27 and TRBJ1-5; weak D call: TRBD1 (6 bases). Germline assignment: CDR1 MNHEY and CDR2 SMNVEV (reference sequence). Trimming stripped 6 bases from V and 0 bases from J, with 9 bases between. This CDR3 comprises 14 residues. The CDR3 protein is CASRMTGSNQPQHF. The CDR3 DNA sequence: TGTGCCAGCAGAATGACAGGTAGCAATCAGCCCCAGCATTTT.

The chain uses TRBV11-1 and TRBJ2-3; D is perhaps TRBD2 (5 bases). The CDR3 has 13 amino acids. The germline CDR1 and CDR2 sequences are SGHAT and FQDESV (reference sequence). V dropped 5 bases and J dropped 0 bases, with 6 bases sitting between them. CDR3 DNA: TGTGCCAGCAGCCCGGGGAGCACAGATACGCAGTATTTT. It yields the protein CASSPGSTDTQYF.

The V and J genes are TRBV4-1 and TRBJ2-7; 7 positions match TRBD1. The length of the CDR3 is 14 residues. Germline V CDR1 and CDR2: MGHRA, YSYEKL. Trimming cost V 1 base and J 3 bases; bases outside gene matches: 3. The CDR3 spells CASSQVQGIYEQYF. The CDR3 nucleotides are TGCGCCAGCAGCCAAGTACAGGGGATCTACGAGCAGTACTTC.

This chain uses TRBV9 with TRBJ2-1, with D perhaps matching TRBD2 (7 bases). The CDR3 loop spans 20 amino acids. With 4 bases removed from V and 4 bases from J, the gap between germline ends came to 30 bases. Germline V gene lookup returns CDR1 SGDLS and CDR2 YYNGEE. CDR3 protein: CASSSRLGGQASGVYNEQFF. The CDR3 region has the DNA TGTGCCAGCAGCTCCCGGTTGGGGGGGCAGGCTAGCGGAGTTTACAATGAGCAGTTCTTC.

The chain couples TRBV7-2 to TRBJ2-3, with D perhaps matching TRBD2 (6 bases). V was shortened by 4 bases and J by 4 bases, with 15 bases between the two germline ends. Per the germline V gene, CDR1 is SGHTA and CDR2 is FQGNSA. The CDR3 consists of 15 residues. CDR3: CASSSSAGRPDTQYF. The CDR3 DNA sequence: TGTGCCAGCAGCTCCAGTGCGGGAAGGCCAGATACGCAGTATTTT.

The chain is built from TRBV5-1 and TRBJ2-3, with D hard to call. Trimming took off 4 bases at V and 7 bases at J, with 16 bases between the two ends. Looked up from germline, CDR1 is SGHRS and CDR2 is YFSETQ. The CDR3 has 14 amino acids. The CDR3 protein is CASSPGSEPYTQYF. CDR3 nucleotides: TGCGCCAGCAGCCCCGGGTCGGAACCCTATACGCAGTATTTT.

The chain recombines TRBV5-4 with TRBJ1-2; TRBD1 agrees at 9 bases. Germline-derived CDR1 and CDR2 are SGHNT and YYREEE (reference sequence). The CDR3 loop spans 16 amino acids. V lost 0 bases to trimming and J lost 4 bases; unmatched junction nucleotides: 7. CDR3 sequence: CASSLDGTGIPYGYTF. The CDR3 DNA reads as TGTGCCAGCAGCTTGGATGGGACAGGGATTCCCTATGGCTACACCTTC.

The rearrangement links TRBV4-3 to TRBJ1-6; 7 bases match TRBD1. Germline lookup yields CDR1 LGHNA and CDR2 YSLEER. V dropped 4 bases and J dropped 5; count of bases not matched to a gene: 2. The CDR3 is 14 amino acids. CDR3 residues: CASSRDRDNSPLHF. The CDR3 nucleotides read TGCGCCAGCAGCCGAGACAGGGATAATTCACCCCTCCACTTT.

V and J are TRBV5-1 and TRBJ1-6; D unclear. The V gene lost 1 base and the J gene lost 6 bases, with 5 bases spanning the gap. CDR1 and CDR2 (germline): SGHRS, YFSETQ. The CDR3 has 13 residues. CDR3 protein: CASSLSRNSPLHF. Written as DNA, the CDR3 is TGCGCCAGCAGCTTGAGCCGTAATTCACCCCTCCACTTT.

This CDR3 is CASSTGFRNGYTF. The CDR3 coding sequence is TGTGCCAGCAGTACAGGGTTTAGGAATGGCTACACCTTC. V gene TRBV6-2 or TRBV6-3 combines with J gene TRBJ1-2; the D gene is possibly TRBD1 (6 bases). The germline CDR1 and CDR2 sequences are MNHEY and SVGEGT. Trimming shortened V by 5 bases and J by 6 bases, and 13 bases separated the two germline ends. The CDR3 has 13 residues.